This passage covers 32 T cell receptor beta chains from one sample sequenced in a study of CD8 T cells in Susac syndrome. RNA in amounts of about 0.45 to 1 ug was reverse transcribed with random hexamers. TCRdb re-analysed the immunoSEQ multiplex PCR reads in MiXCR, keeping a single row per CDR3 protein. The table has under 200,000 distinct CDR3 sequences, 90% to 95% seen once; the top ten hold approximately 0.086%. Sample: CD4+ T cells from PBMCs. Every receptor here comes from a human donor with Susac syndrome.

This clonotype was seen only a few times. V and J are TRBV6-1 and TRBJ2-6; D is uncertain. Trimming took 5 bases from V and 2 from J, leaving 7 bases between them. CDR3 length equals 14 residues. Germline V gene lookup returns CDR1 MNHNS and CDR2 SASEGT. This CDR3 reads CASSFVAGANVLTF. The CDR3 region has the DNA TGTGCCAGCAGTTTCGTAGCTGGGGCCAACGTCCTGACTTTC.

This rearrangement joins TRBV3-1 to TRBJ1-4; possible D gene TRBD1, 6 bases. This CDR3 region has 15 residues. The germline V gene encodes CDR1 LGHDT and CDR2 YNNKEL (reference sequence). V lost 5 bases, J lost 4 bases, and 14 bases lay in between. CDR3 DNA sequence: TGTGCCAGCAGCTCGGACAGCAGCTTTAATGAAAAACTGTTTTTT. It specifies CASSSDSSFNEKLFF. The full variable domain, completed using reference TRBV3-1 and TRBJ1-4, is DTAVSQTPKYLVTQMGNDKSIKCEQNLGHDTMYWYKQDSKKFLKIMFSYNNKELIINETVPNRFSPKSPDKAHLNLHINSLELGDSAVYFCASSSDSSFNEKLFFGSGTQLSVL.

The rearrangement uses TRBV10-3 and TRBJ2-7; 8 bases map to TRBD2. The CDR3 loop spans 16 amino acids. V lost 2 bases to trimming and J lost 3 bases; unmatched junction nucleotides: 9. CDR1 is ENHRY, CDR2 SYGVKD, per germline. Here the CDR3 reads CAISEGVAGNHYEQYF. CDR3 bases: TGTGCCATCAGTGAGGGGGTAGCGGGGAATCACTACGAGCAGTACTTC.

The V call is TRBV20-1, the J call TRBJ2-6, with D tentatively TRBD2 (6 bases). V dropped 0 bases and J dropped 0 bases, with 12 bases sitting between them. This CDR3 spans 17 amino acids. From germline, CDR1 is DFQATT and CDR2 SNEGSKA (reference sequence). CDR3 DNA: TGCAGTGCTAGAGAGGGGGGATCCACCTCTGGGGCCAACGTCCTGACTTTC. Translated, it gives CSAREGGSTSGANVLTF.

V usage is TRBV5-4 and J usage is TRBJ2-3; D is tentatively TRBD1 or TRBD2 (8 bases each). In germline, CDR1 is SGHNT, CDR2 YYREEE (reference sequence). CDR3 length: 15 residues. V lost 6 bases and J 5 bases, leaving 19 bases between the germline ends. The CDR3: CASTPGGGGLDTQYF. The CDR3 region has the DNA TGTGCCAGCACTCCAGGGGGCGGGGGGCTAGATACGCAGTATTTT. Full variable domain (remainder filled in from reference TRBV5-4 and TRBJ2-3): ETGVTQSPTHLIKTRGQQVTLRCSSQSGHNTVSWYQQALGQGPQFIFQYYREEENGRGNFPPRFSGLQFPNYSSELNVNALELDDSALYLCASTPGGGGLDTQYFGPGTRLTVL.

A note on this clonotype: Germline is not matched at one junction end, which may reflect a read error. DNA for the CDR3: TGTGCCAGCAGCTTAGCGGAGAGCACAGATACGCAGTATTTT. It is translated as CASSLAESTDTQYF. This chain uses TRBV5-1 with TRBJ2-3, with D possibly matching TRBD2 (6 bases). The CDR3 sequence is 14 residues long. The germline V gene encodes CDR1 SGHRS and CDR2 YFSETQ.

The chain has TRBV7-3 and TRBJ2-3; the match to TRBD2 covers 11 bases. The CDR3 contains 16 residues. The germline gives CDR1 SGHTA, CDR2 FQGTGA. V was clipped by 5 bases and J by 0 bases; unmatched bases: 4. In nucleotides, the CDR3 is TGTGCCAGCAGCGACGGACTAGCGGGTAGCACAGATACGCAGTATTTT. Translation gives CASSDGLAGSTDTQYF.

The J gene is TRBJ1-1, the V gene TRBV14; D gene uncertain. The CDR3 has 13 amino acids. Germline CDR1 SGHDN, CDR2 FVKESK. V shed 5 bases and J shed 5 bases, with 12 bases lying between them. CDR3 loop: CASSRTLGTEAFF. As DNA, the CDR3 is TGTGCCAGCAGCAGGACCCTAGGTACTGAAGCTTTCTTT. Combining the CDR3 with reference TRBV14 and TRBJ1-1 gives the whole variable domain EAGVTQFPSHSVIEKGQTVTLRCDPISGHDNLYWYRRVMGKEIKFLLHFVKESKQDESGMPNNRFLAERTGGTYSTLKVQPAELEDSGVYFCASSRTLGTEAFFGQGTRLTVV.

Regarding this clonotype: An end of the junction does not agree with germline; a read error may underlie this. V and J are TRBV15 and TRBJ2-7, with D unresolved. The CDR3 runs 12 residues. Germline V gives CDR1 LNHNV, CDR2 YYDKDF (reference sequence). The CDR3 spells CARRTPPYEQYF. The CDR3 DNA follows: TGTGCCAGACGAACACCACCCTATGAGCAGTACTTC.

This clonotype was detected a few times. A read error may produce the germline difference seen at one junction end. The rearrangement links TRBV6-5 to TRBJ2-7; D not certain. Germline CDR1 reads MNHEY; CDR2 reads SVGAGI. The CDR3 runs 11 residues. The CDR3 spells CASSDSYEQYF. CDR3 bases: TGTGCCAGCAGTGACTCCTACGAGCAGTACTTC.

This chain connects TRBV5-5 to TRBJ2-1, with D perhaps matching TRBD2 (6 bases). The V end lost 0 bases, the J end lost 6 bases, and 10 bases lay between the germline ends. Germline V gives CDR1 SGHKS, CDR2 YYEKEE (reference sequence). This CDR3 spans 14 amino acids. The CDR3 region is CASSLARLVNEQFF. The CDR3 DNA reads TGTGCCAGCAGCTTGGCGAGACTAGTCAATGAGCAGTTCTTC.

This chain connects TRBV6-1 to TRBJ2-4; D might be TRBD1 (5 bases). The germline V gene encodes CDR1 MNHNS and CDR2 SASEGT. The CDR3 consists of 13 residues. V lost 4 bases, J lost 6 bases, and 10 bases lay in between. The CDR3 DNA is TGTGCCAGCAGTGTTACAGGTTTAAACATTCAGTACTTC. Translated, it gives CASSVTGLNIQYF.

The DNA for the CDR3 is TGTGCCAGCAGCCAAAACCAGGGTGGCAATCAGCCCCAGCATTTT. Translation: CASSQNQGGNQPQHF. The V gene is TRBV3-1, the J gene TRBJ1-5, with D possibly being TRBD1 (5 bases). From germline, CDR1 is LGHDT and CDR2 YNNKEL (reference sequence). Trimming left V 2 bases short and J 2 bases short, with 10 bases between. The CDR3 extends over 15 amino acids.

The chain has TRBV29-1 and TRBJ2-7, with a weak D call TRBD1 (5 bases). The CDR3 extends over 13 amino acids. V was trimmed by 3 bases and J by 6 bases, leaving 15 bases between them. CDR1 and CDR2 (germline): SQVTM, ANQGSEA. CDR3 sequence: CSVEAAARGEQYF. The CDR3 coding sequence is TGCAGCGTTGAGGCGGCGGCTAGGGGCGAGCAGTACTTC.

The rearrangement uses TRBV3-1 and TRBJ2-1; D is unresolved. The CDR3 consists of 15 residues. The germline V gene encodes CDR1 LGHDT and CDR2 YNNKEL (reference sequence). With 1 base removed from V and 4 bases from J, the gap between germline ends came to 11 bases. The CDR3 loop reads CASSQGYQMYNEQFF. The CDR3 bases are TGTGCCAGCAGCCAAGGGTACCAAATGTACAATGAGCAGTTCTTC.

This clonotype has only one observation. The CDR3 sequence is CASGGTAGGGGYTF. CDR3 sequence (DNA): TGTGCCAGTGGAGGGACAGCAGGAGGTGGTGGCTACACCTTC. The rearrangement joins TRBV19 to TRBJ1-2; TRBD1 matches 7 bases. The CDR3 runs 14 residues. Losses at the gene ends were 8 bases for V and 7 bases for J; bases not matched to a gene: 13. The germline V gene has CDR1 LNHDA and CDR2 SQIVND (reference sequence).

The genes are TRBV5-1 and TRBJ2-1; 7 bases are shared with TRBD2. CDR1 and CDR2 (germline): SGHRS, YFSETQ. V trimming: 7 bases; J trimming: 3 bases; junction bases outside the gene matches: 7. The CDR3 consists of 14 residues. The CDR3, as DNA: TGCGCCAGCGCCGCTAGCGGTTACTACAATGAGCAGTTCTTC. Its translation is CASAASGYYNEQFF.

Only one count was recorded for this clonotype. The rearrangement joins TRBV29-1 to TRBJ1-5; D ambiguous. CDR1 is SQVTM, CDR2 ANQGSEA, per germline. Between the trimmed V and J ends, which lost 4 bases and 4 bases, there was a span of 11 bases. CDR3 length: 13 residues. For the CDR3, the DNA is TGCAGCGTTGCCGGGAATAAGAATCAGCCCCAGCATTTT. Protein: CSVAGNKNQPQHF.

The chain couples TRBV5-4 to TRBJ1-1; TRBD1 agrees at 8 bases. After removal of 4 bases from V and 1 base from J, the junction contained 9 bases not matched to a gene. The CDR3 spans 16 residues. From germline, CDR1 is SGHNT and CDR2 YYREEE (reference sequence). The CDR3 region is CASSHLLGQGNTEAFF. The CDR3 DNA is TGTGCCAGCAGCCACCTACTCGGACAGGGGAACACTGAAGCTTTCTTT.

V gene TRBV20-1 combines with J gene TRBJ2-7; possible D gene TRBD2, 6 bases. Trimming pared 6 bases from V and 7 bases from J, leaving 13 bases between. Looked up from germline, CDR1 is DFQATT and CDR2 is SNEGSKA (reference sequence). CDR3 length: 11 residues. In nucleotides, the CDR3 is TGCAGTGCGCCGGGGGTTTGGGAGCAGTACTTC. Protein: CSAPGVWEQYF.

This sequence joins TRBV27 and TRBJ1-2, with D possibly being TRBD1 (6 bases). This CDR3 has 16 residues. Trimming stripped 6 bases from V and 8 bases from J, with 25 bases between. Germline V lookup: CDR1 MNHEY, CDR2 SMNVEV (reference sequence). The CDR3 sequence: CASSPGHHKSPMGYTF. Here the CDR3 DNA reads TGTGCCAGCAGCCCGGGACACCATAAAAGTCCTATGGGCTACACCTTC.

The genes are TRBV7-2 and TRBJ2-5, with 9 bases lining up with TRBD2. The germline V gene encodes CDR1 SGHTA and CDR2 FQGNSA. The CDR3 runs to 16 residues. Unmatched junction bases numbered 9, after V lost 2 bases and J lost 5 bases. The CDR3 coding sequence is TGTGCCAGCAGCTTACAGGGCGGGGGGGCTTGGGAGACCCAGTACTTC. Translating gives CASSLQGGGAWETQYF.

This chain connects TRBV9 to TRBJ2-2; 9 bases map to TRBD2. The junction had 5 bases not matched to a gene; V was cut back by 4 bases and J by 4 bases. This CDR3 has 15 amino acids. Germline values: CDR1 SGDLS, CDR2 YYNGEE. Written as DNA, the CDR3 is TGTGCCAGCAGCAATAGCGGGAGTAGCACCGGGGAGCTGTTTTTT. This codes for CASSNSGSSTGELFF.

This sequence joins TRBV3-1 and TRBJ2-3; 10 bases agree with TRBD2. Germline trimming cut 1 base from V and 4 bases from J; bases unmatched to any gene: 8. In germline, CDR1 is LGHDT, CDR2 YNNKEL (reference sequence). CDR3 length: 17 amino acids. CDR3 sequence reads: CASSQVGAGGPPDTQYF. As DNA, the CDR3 is TGTGCCAGCAGCCAAGTGGGAGCGGGAGGGCCACCAGATACGCAGTATTTT.

The chain has TRBV24-1 and TRBJ2-1; D not resolved. Germline V gene lookup returns CDR1 KGHDR and CDR2 SFDVKD. V lost 4 bases and J lost 0, with 12 bases in between. The CDR3 contains 16 residues. The DNA of the CDR3 is TGTGCCACCAGTGACCCTGGCGGCAGCTCCTACAATGAGCAGTTCTTC. This codes for CATSDPGGSSYNEQFF.

This clonotype was seen just once. The rearrangement links TRBV12-3 or TRBV12-4 to TRBJ1-2; tentatively, D is TRBD1 (5 bases). The ends were cut back, 5 bases at V and 4 bases at J, with 8 bases in the middle. The CDR3 has 12 amino acids. CDR3 sequence reads: CASSAGPYGYTF. As DNA, the CDR3 is TGTGCCAGCAGTGCGGGACCCTATGGCTACACCTTC.

This sequence joins TRBV3-1 and TRBJ2-7; 8 bases are shared with TRBD2. The V and J ends lost 1 base and 2 bases, in that order; junction bases with no gene match: 1. Germline V gene data show CDR1 as LGHDT and CDR2 as YNNKEL (reference sequence). CDR3 length: 14 amino acids. The CDR3 spells CASSQAGGAYEQYF. DNA for the CDR3: TGTGCCAGCAGCCAAGCCGGGGGGGCCTACGAGCAGTACTTC.

V gene TRBV12-3 or TRBV12-4 combines with J gene TRBJ2-7; weak D call: TRBD2 (5 bases). Between the trimmed V and J ends, which lost 7 bases and 1 base, there was a span of 17 bases. The CDR3 is 15 amino acids. DNA of the CDR3: TGTGCCAGCACCAAGACCGGGGTTGGTTCCTACGAGCAGTACTTC. This codes for CASTKTGVGSYEQYF.

The chain employs TRBV4-1 and TRBJ2-1, with D possibly TRBD2 on 5 matching bases. The CDR3 spans 18 residues. Germline CDR1 MGHRA, CDR2 YSYEKL. V lost 1 base to trimming and J lost 5 bases, with 21 bases between them. The DNA of the CDR3 is TGCGCCAGCAGCCAAGTTGGCGGTTCCTTGAGGGAAGACAATGAGCAGTTCTTC. Residues: CASSQVGGSLREDNEQFF.

The J gene is TRBJ2-7, the V gene TRBV19; 11 bases are a match to TRBD2. The CDR3 sequence is 14 residues long. CDR1 LNHDA and CDR2 SQIVND come from the germline V gene (reference sequence). Trimming took 5 bases from V and 5 from J; bases not matched to a gene: 5. CDR3 protein: CASSLGLAGHEQYF. For the CDR3, the DNA is TGTGCCAGTAGTCTCGGACTAGCGGGCCACGAGCAGTACTTC.

This chain uses TRBV19 with TRBJ1-1, with D uncertain. The CDR3 runs to 15 residues. CDR1 and CDR2 from the germline V gene are LNHDA and SQIVND (reference sequence). The germline V and J ends were trimmed by 6 bases and 6 bases, with 20 bases remaining between them. The CDR3 sequence: CASRSRPDGKAEAFF. In DNA, the CDR3 is TGTGCCAGTAGGTCCCGCCCTGACGGTAAGGCTGAAGCTTTCTTT.

The chain recombines TRBV11-2 with TRBJ2-7; tentative D call: TRBD1 (5 bases). V was cut by 0 bases and J by 3 bases, with 9 bases left in between. The CDR3 has 14 residues. CDR1 and CDR2 (germline): SGHAT, FQNNGV. DNA of the CDR3: TGTGCCAGCAGCTTAGATCGACAGTACTACGAGCAGTACTTC. Protein product: CASSLDRQYYEQYF.